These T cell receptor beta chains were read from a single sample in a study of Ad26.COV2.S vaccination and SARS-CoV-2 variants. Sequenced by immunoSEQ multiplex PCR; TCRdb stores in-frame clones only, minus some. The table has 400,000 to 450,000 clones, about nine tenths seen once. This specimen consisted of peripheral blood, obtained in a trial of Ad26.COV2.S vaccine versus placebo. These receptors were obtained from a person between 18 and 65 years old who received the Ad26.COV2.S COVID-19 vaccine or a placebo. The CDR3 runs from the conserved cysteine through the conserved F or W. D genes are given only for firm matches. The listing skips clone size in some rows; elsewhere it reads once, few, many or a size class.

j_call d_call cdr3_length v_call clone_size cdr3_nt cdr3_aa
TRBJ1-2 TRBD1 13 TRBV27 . TGTGCCAGCAGTTTGCGACAGGGATATGGCTACACCTTC CASSLRQGYGYTF
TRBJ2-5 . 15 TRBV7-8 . TGTGCCAGCAGCTCGAGCGAGGGGAACCTAGAGACCCAGTACTTC CASSSSEGNLETQYF
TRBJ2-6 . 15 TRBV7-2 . TGTGCCAGCAGCTTGAGGCGCTCTGGGGCCAACGTCCTGACTTTC CASSLRRSGANVLTF
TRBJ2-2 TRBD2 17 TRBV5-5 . TGTGCCAGCAGCGCTCCGGGACTAGCGGGGGTTTCCGGGGAGCTGTTTTTT CASSAPGLAGVSGELFF
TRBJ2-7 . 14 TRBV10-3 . TGTGCCACACTGTACGGGTCGAGCTCCTACGAGCAGTACTTC CATLYGSSSYEQYF
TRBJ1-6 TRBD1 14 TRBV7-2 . TGTGCCAGCAAGGACAGGGGTTTTAATTCACCCCTCCACTTT CASKDRGFNSPLHF
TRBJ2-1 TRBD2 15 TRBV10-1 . TGCGCCAGCAGTGAACAGCGGGGGGGGTACAATGAGCAGTTCTTC CASSEQRGGYNEQFF
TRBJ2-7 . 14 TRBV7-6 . TGTGCCAGCAGCGAGGGGGGGACCTTCTACGAGCAGTACTTC CASSEGGTFYEQYF
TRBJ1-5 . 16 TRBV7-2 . TGTGCCAGCAGCTCCCAAGGCGCCCTTAGCAATCAGCCCCAGCATTTT CASSSQGALSNQPQHF
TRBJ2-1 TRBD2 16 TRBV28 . TGTGCCAGCAGTTCATCCGGGACTAGCACCCACAATGAGCAGTTCTTC CASSSSGTSTHNEQFF
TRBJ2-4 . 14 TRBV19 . TGTGCCAGTAGTTCCCCGGACAGACAAAACATTCAGTACTTC CASSSPDRQNIQYF
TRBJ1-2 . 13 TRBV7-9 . TGTGCCAGCAGCTTACAGGGTAGCTATGGCTACACCTTC CASSLQGSYGYTF
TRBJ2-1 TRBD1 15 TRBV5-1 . TGCGCCAGCAGCCCCCGGACAGGGGTCTACAATGAGCAGTTCTTC CASSPRTGVYNEQFF
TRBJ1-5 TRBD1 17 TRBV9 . TGTGCCAGCAGCATTTTCTTCCGGGACAGGAGCAATCAGCCCCAGCATTTT CASSIFFRDRSNQPQHF
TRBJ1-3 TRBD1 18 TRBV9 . TGTGCCAGCAGCGTAGGGTTGGGACAGGTCGTCTCTGGAAACACCATATATTTT CASSVGLGQVVSGNTIYF
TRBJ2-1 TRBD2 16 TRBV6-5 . TGTGCCAGCAGTTACAGTAGTCTAGCGGACTACAATGAGCAGTTCTTC CASSYSSLADYNEQFF
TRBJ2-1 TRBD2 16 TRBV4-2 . TGTGCCAGCAGCCAAGACGGGACTAGATCTTACAATGAGCAGTTCTTC CASSQDGTRSYNEQFF
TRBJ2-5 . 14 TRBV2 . TGTGCCAGCAGTGAACAGGGGGGGCCGGAGACCCAGTACTTC CASSEQGGPETQYF
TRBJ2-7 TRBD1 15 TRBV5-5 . TGTGCCAGCAGCTTGGCGCGACAGGGGTCCGACGAGCAGTACTTC CASSLARQGSDEQYF
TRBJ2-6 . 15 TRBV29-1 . TGCAGCGTTGAATTTGGGGGGTCTGGGGCCAACGTCCTGACTTTC CSVEFGGSGANVLTF
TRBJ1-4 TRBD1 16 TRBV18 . TGTGCCAGCTCACCAGCACAGGGGGCAACTAATGAAAAACTGTTTTTT CASSPAQGATNEKLFF
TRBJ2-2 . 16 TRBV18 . TGTGCCAGCTCACCCGCGACGAGACAGCGCACCGGGGAGCTGTTTTTT CASSPATRQRTGELFF
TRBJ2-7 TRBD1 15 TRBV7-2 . TGTGCCAGCAGCTCGTCCGGGACAGGGTCCTACGAGCAGTACTTC CASSSSGTGSYEQYF
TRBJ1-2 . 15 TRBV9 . TGTGCCAGCAGCGTAGACTTAGGGCAGAACTATGGCTACACCTTC CASSVDLGQNYGYTF
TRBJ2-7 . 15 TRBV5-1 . TGCGCCAGCAGCTTGGCGTACGGGCAGACCTACGAGCAGTACTTC CASSLAYGQTYEQYF
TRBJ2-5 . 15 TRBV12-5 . TGTGCTAGTGGTTTGGGAACAGTGTACCAAGAGACCCAGTACTTC CASGLGTVYQETQYF
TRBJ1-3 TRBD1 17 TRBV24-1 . TGTGCCACCAGTGAAACCGGGACAGCCGACTCTGGAAACACCATATATTTT CATSETGTADSGNTIYF
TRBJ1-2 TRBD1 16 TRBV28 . TGTGCCGCCGAAACCGGGACAGGGCATGGTTCGGATGGCTACACCTTC CAAETGTGHGSDGYTF
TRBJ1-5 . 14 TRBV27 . TGTGCCAGCAGCAAAGTGGGTGTCAATCAGCCCCAGCATTTT CASSKVGVNQPQHF
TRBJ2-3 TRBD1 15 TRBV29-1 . TGCAGCGTCAACGGGGCGGACAGGGCTGAAGATACGCAGTATTTT CSVNGADRAEDTQYF
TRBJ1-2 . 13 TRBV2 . TGTGCCAGCGGGTCGGGACTGACGGGGAGCTACACCTTC CASGSGLTGSYTF
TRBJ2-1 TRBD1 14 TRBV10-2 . TGCGCCAGCATCTGGGGACAGGGGTCCGGTGAGCAGTTCTTC CASIWGQGSGEQFF
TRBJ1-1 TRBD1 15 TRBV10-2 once TGCGCCAGCAGTGAGTTAGGCAGGGGGAGCCCTGAAGCTTTCTTT CASSELGRGSPEAFF
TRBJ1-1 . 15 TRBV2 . TGTGCCAGCAGTGAGAAGTGGCACACGAACACTGAAGCTTTCTTT CASSEKWHTNTEAFF
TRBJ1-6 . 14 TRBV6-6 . TGTGCCAGCAGCCGGGACACAACATACTCACCCCTCCACTTT CASSRDTTYSPLHF
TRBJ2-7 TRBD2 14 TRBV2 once TGTGCCAGCCGTACTAGCGGGGGGGCTAACGAGCAGTACTTC CASRTSGGANEQYF
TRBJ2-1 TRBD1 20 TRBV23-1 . TGCGCCAGCAGTCAATCCGAGGGGGCTGATTGTGAGTCCCTACCCAATGAGCAGTTCTTC CASSQSEGADCESLPNEQFF
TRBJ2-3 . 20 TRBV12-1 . TGTGCCAGCAGCTTGCCGGGACTAGCGGGGGGGCCGGGGGGCACAGATACGCAGTATTTT CASSLPGLAGGPGGTDTQYF
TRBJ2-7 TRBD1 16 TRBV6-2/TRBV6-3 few TGTGCCAGCACCCCGGGACAGGGCTTAGACCCCTACGAGCAGTACTTC CASTPGQGLDPYEQYF
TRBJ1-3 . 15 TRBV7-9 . TGTGCCAGCAGCTTAGCTGGGGCCGGTGGAAACACCATATATTTT CASSLAGAGGNTIYF
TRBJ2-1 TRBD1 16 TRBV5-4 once TGTGCCAGCAGCATTGGCGACAGGGGAGGCTACAATGAGCAGTTCTTC CASSIGDRGGYNEQFF
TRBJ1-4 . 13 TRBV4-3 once TGCGCCAGCAGCCAAGAAACAGATGAAAAACTGTTTTTT CASSQETDEKLFF